The 22 T cell receptor beta chains in this list originate from one sample, sequenced in a study of blood T cell repertoires in COVID-19. Libraries were prepared by immunoSEQ multiplex PCR; TCRdb keeps only in-frame clonotypes and omits some of them. Counted here are around 84,000 clones, 70% to 80% occurring once; the ten biggest clones make up 5% to 6%. Sequencing used peripheral blood. The receptors originated from a middle-aged man with active or convalescent COVID-19.

This clone was found a few times. The chain combines TRBV10-3 with TRBJ1-1, with D uncertain. Trimming removed 3 bases from V and 1 base from J, with 6 bases in between. The CDR3 is 13 amino acids. The germline V gene encodes CDR1 ENHRY and CDR2 SYGVKD. The CDR3, as DNA: TGTGCCATCAGTGATACGGGGAACACTGAAGCTTTCTTT. It encodes CAISDTGNTEAFF.

The chain is built from TRBV6-5 and TRBJ2-7; tentatively, D is TRBD2 (6 bases). From germline, CDR1 is MNHEY and CDR2 SVGAGI. CDR3 length equals 14 residues. V was clipped by 2 bases and J by 4 bases, with 12 bases between them. This CDR3 reads CASSYGIRGYEQYF. CDR3 bases: TGTGCCAGCAGTTACGGGATTCGGGGGTACGAGCAGTACTTC.

The chain recombines TRBV11-2 with TRBJ2-1, with D maybe TRBD1 (5 bases). The germline V gene has CDR1 SGHAT and CDR2 FQNNGV. The CDR3 has 14 amino acids. Trimming stripped 3 bases from V and 5 bases from J, with 11 bases between. This CDR3 reads CASSFPGIDNEQFF. The CDR3 DNA reads as TGTGCCAGCAGCTTCCCAGGGATCGACAATGAGCAGTTCTTC.

V and J are TRBV7-8 and TRBJ2-5; a weak D match, TRBD2 (5 bases). Germline CDR1 and CDR2: SGHVS and FQNEAQ. There are 16 residues in the CDR3. Trimming removed 2 bases from V and 0 bases from J, with 13 bases in between. The chain's CDR3 is CASSLFLAQNQETQYF. Written as DNA, the CDR3 is TGTGCCAGCAGCTTATTTCTAGCACAGAACCAAGAGACCCAGTACTTC.

The chain is built from TRBV7-9 and TRBJ2-7, with TRBD1 identical over 10 bases. V lost 6 bases and J lost 6; bases outside the gene matches: 8. The CDR3 is 14 residues long. Germline-derived CDR1 and CDR2 are SEHNR and FQNEAQ (reference sequence). CDR3 sequence (DNA): TGTGCCAGCAGTTCGGCCGGGACAGGGGTCGAGCAGTACTTC. Residues: CASSSAGTGVEQYF.

Points on this clone: An end of the junction differs from the germline gene, which may be a read error. The chain employs TRBV9 and TRBJ1-2; no definite D call. CDR3 length: 11 residues. CDR1 and CDR2 from the germline V gene are SGDLS and YYNGEE. CDR3 in DNA: TGTGCCAGCAGCCCCCAAACCGGACTCTCCTTC. Translation: CASSPQTGLSF.

The chain recombines TRBV5-1 with TRBJ2-7, with D maybe TRBD2 (6 bases). The CDR3 has 14 amino acids. CDR1 is SGHRS, CDR2 YFSETQ, per germline. V was shortened by 4 bases and J by 2 bases, with 13 bases between the two germline ends. The CDR3: CASSPDGGTYEQYF. The CDR3 bases are TGCGCCAGCAGCCCGGATGGGGGGACCTACGAGCAGTACTTC.

The chain couples TRBV7-8 to TRBJ2-2; 11 bases align to TRBD1. Germline CDR1 and CDR2: SGHVS and FQNEAQ. V was pared by 5 bases and J by 6 bases, with 14 bases of the junction left unmatched. The CDR3 spans 18 residues. CDR3 in DNA: TGTGCCAGCAGCACCCTATCCGGGACAGGGGGTCACGCCGGGGAGCTGTTTTTT. It yields the protein CASSTLSGTGGHAGELFF. Using reference TRBV7-8 and TRBJ2-2 for the parts outside the CDR3, the full variable domain is GAGVSQSPRYKVAKRGQDVALRCDPISGHVSLFWYQQALGQGPEFLTYFQNEAQLDKSGLPSDRFFAERPEGSVSTLKIQRTQQEDSAVYLCASSTLSGTGGHAGELFFGEGSRLTVL.

V and J are TRBV5-1 and TRBJ2-5; TRBD2 is a possible D gene (6 bases). Germline CDR1 and CDR2: SGHRS and YFSETQ. There are 14 residues in the CDR3. V was clipped by 0 bases and J by 5 bases, with 11 bases between them. The CDR3, as DNA: TGCGCCAGCAGCTTGGGACTAGTTGTCGAGACCCAGTACTTC. Translating gives CASSLGLVVETQYF.

V and J are TRBV18 and TRBJ2-7, with D possibly being TRBD2 (6 bases). Trimming cost V 6 bases and J 1 base, with 16 bases left between them. Germline CDR1 reads KGHSH; CDR2 reads LQKENI. This CDR3 spans 15 amino acids. The chain's CDR3 is CASSPTSTSSYEQYF. The CDR3 coding sequence is TGTGCCAGCTCCCCTACTAGCACCTCATCCTACGAGCAGTACTTC.

This sequence joins TRBV18 and TRBJ1-5; 7 nucleotides align to TRBD1. V lost 2 bases and J lost 9; bases outside the gene matches: 16. The V gene's germline CDR1 is KGHSH and CDR2 LQKENI. This CDR3 has 17 residues. CDR3 sequence reads: CASSPGPGQKRERPQHF. Here the CDR3 DNA reads TGTGCCAGCTCACCAGGACCGGGACAGAAGAGGGAACGGCCCCAGCATTTT. Using reference TRBV18 and TRBJ1-5 for the parts outside the CDR3, the full variable domain is NAGVMQNPRHLVRRRGQEARLRCSPMKGHSHVYWYRQLPEEGLKFMVYLQKENIIDESGMPKERFSAEFPKEGPSILRIQQVVRGDSAAYFCASSPGPGQKRERPQHFGDGTRLSIL.

The CDR3 nucleotides read TGTGCCAGCTCACCATGGGCGGGCTCAGGGGCAACAGATACGCAGTATTTT. This sequence encodes CASSPWAGSGATDTQYF. The chain combines TRBV18 with TRBJ2-3; possible D gene TRBD1, 6 bases. Deletions cut 2 bases from V and 3 bases from J, with 18 bases between. This CDR3 contains 17 residues. Germline-derived CDR1 and CDR2 are KGHSH and LQKENI. Full variable domain (missing parts from reference TRBV18 and TRBJ2-3): NAGVMQNPRHLVRRRGQEARLRCSPMKGHSHVYWYRQLPEEGLKFMVYLQKENIIDESGMPKERFSAEFPKEGPSILRIQQVVRGDSAAYFCASSPWAGSGATDTQYFGPGTRLTVL.

The rearrangement uses TRBV29-1 and TRBJ2-7; 7 bases fit TRBD1. The CDR3 runs 14 residues. Per the germline V gene, CDR1 is SQVTM and CDR2 is ANQGSEA. V gave up 5 bases and J gave up 2 bases; unmatched junction bases: 9. Written as DNA, the CDR3 is TGCAGCGTTCCAGGGGGTTTGAATACCTACGAGCAGTACTTC. Its translation: CSVPGGLNTYEQYF.

The chain couples TRBV4-3 to TRBJ2-3; maybe TRBD2 (7 bases). CDR1 and CDR2 from the germline V gene are LGHNA and YSLEER. CDR3 length: 18 amino acids. V dropped 0 bases and J dropped 4 bases, with 20 bases sitting between them. The CDR3 is CASSQEFRRGAGADTQYF. DNA of the CDR3: TGCGCCAGCAGCCAAGAATTCCGCCGGGGGGCCGGGGCAGATACGCAGTATTTT.

The chain is built from TRBV19 and TRBJ1-1; no clear D gene. Germline CDR1 and CDR2: LNHDA and SQIVND (reference sequence). Trimming removed 3 bases at V and 5 bases at J, with 13 bases between. The CDR3 has 14 residues. CDR3 residues: CASSIVQTGTEAFF. The CDR3 nucleotides read TGTGCCAGTAGTATCGTACAGACGGGAACTGAAGCTTTCTTT.

The J gene is TRBJ1-5, the V gene TRBV6-5; 11 bases fit TRBD1. The trim removed 7 bases at V and 8 bases at J, leaving 7 bases unmatched. Germline lookup yields CDR1 MNHEY and CDR2 SVGAGI. The CDR3 extends over 14 amino acids. Written as DNA, the CDR3 is TGTGCCAGCATCGGGACAGGGGGGGCTGAGCCCCAGCATTTT. It encodes CASIGTGGAEPQHF.

The chain combines TRBV5-6 with TRBJ1-1, with a tentative D call TRBD1 (5 bases). The V end lost 5 bases, the J end lost 2 bases, and 13 bases lay between the germline ends. The CDR3 spans 14 residues. Germline V CDR1 and CDR2: SGHDT, YYEEEE. In DNA, the CDR3 is TGTGCCAGCAGACTAGCGACAGTCAACACTGAAGCTTTCTTT. Amino acids: CASRLATVNTEAFF. The full variable domain, with the rest looked up from reference TRBV5-6 and TRBJ1-1, is DAGVTQSPTHLIKTRGQQVTLRCSPKSGHDTVSWYQQALGQGPQFIFQYYEEEERQRGNFPDRFSGHQFPNYSSELNVNALLLGDSALYLCASRLATVNTEAFFGQGTRLTVV.

The V call is TRBV6-6, the J call TRBJ2-2; no definite D call. Germline CDR1 and CDR2: MNHNY and SVGAGI (reference sequence). This CDR3 has 15 amino acids. V was clipped by 2 bases and J by 8 bases, with 15 bases between them. DNA of the CDR3: TGTGCCAGCAGTTACGCCCCACATCGTGCAGGGGAGCTGTTTTTT. Translated: CASSYAPHRAGELFF.

The chain links TRBV5-1 to TRBJ2-5, with D hard to call. This CDR3 contains 17 residues. Trimming removed 0 bases from V and 4 bases from J, with 19 bases in between. The germline V gene has CDR1 SGHRS and CDR2 YFSETQ. The CDR3 loop is CASSLAVSTSRRETQYF. The CDR3, as DNA: TGCGCCAGCAGCTTGGCGGTTTCAACTTCTCGGAGAGAGACCCAGTACTTC.

The chain is built from TRBV7-9 and TRBJ1-2; a possible D gene is TRBD1 (6 bases). Germline loops: CDR1 SEHNR, CDR2 FQNEAQ (reference sequence). This CDR3 has 12 residues. The chain's CDR3 is CATDSVGYGYTF. The CDR3 DNA sequence: TGTGCGACGGACAGCGTGGGCTATGGCTACACCTTC.

This clone was counted a few times. This chain uses TRBV6-1 with TRBJ2-1; no definite D call. Germline-derived CDR1 and CDR2 are MNHNS and SASEGT. Trimming removed 3 bases at V and 5 bases at J, with 2 bases between. The CDR3 totals 11 residues. The CDR3 DNA reads TGTGCCAGCAGTGATAACAATGAGCAGTTCTTC. It translates to CASSDNNEQFF.

The table lists this clone with a few counts. This chain connects TRBV19 to TRBJ1-5; D might be TRBD1 (5 bases). Germline V gives CDR1 LNHDA, CDR2 SQIVND (reference sequence). V was pared by 5 bases and J by 6 bases, with 8 bases between. The CDR3 sequence is 12 residues long. The CDR3 region has the DNA TGTGCCAGTAGTGGGCAGGGTCAGCCCCAGCATTTT. Its translation: CASSGQGQPQHF.